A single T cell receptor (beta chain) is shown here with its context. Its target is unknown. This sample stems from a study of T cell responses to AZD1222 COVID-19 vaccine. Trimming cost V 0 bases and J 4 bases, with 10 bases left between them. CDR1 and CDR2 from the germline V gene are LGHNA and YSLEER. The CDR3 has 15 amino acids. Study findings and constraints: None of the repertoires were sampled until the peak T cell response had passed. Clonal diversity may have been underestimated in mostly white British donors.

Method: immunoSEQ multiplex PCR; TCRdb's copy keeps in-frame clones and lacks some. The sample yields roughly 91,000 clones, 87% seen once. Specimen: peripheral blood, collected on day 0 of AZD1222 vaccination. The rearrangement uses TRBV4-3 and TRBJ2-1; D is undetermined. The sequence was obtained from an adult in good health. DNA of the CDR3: TGCGCCAGCAGCCAAGAGTGGCGCGGTTACAATGAGCAGTTCTTC. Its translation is CASSQEWRGYNEQFF.